These 27 T cell receptor beta chains were all obtained from the same sample, sequenced in a study of T-cell memory formation after mild COVID-19. TCRdb re-derived calls from the 5' RACE reads in MiXCR, one entry per CDR3 protein. The table shows fewer than 95,000 distinct CDR3 sequences, with approximately 16% occurring only once. Sequenced sample: PBMCs or a T cell subset sorted from them (not recorded which). The receptor set was obtained from a man aged 18 to 35 who had mild COVID-19 (a few samples of this study predate the infection). Cell type and time point are not known.

This clonotype was recorded at least ten times. The chain combines TRBV4-1 with TRBJ2-1, with TRBD2 matching over 11 bases. This CDR3 region has 15 residues. The trim removed 0 bases at V and 12 bases at J, leaving 7 bases unmatched. Per the germline V gene, CDR1 is MGHRA and CDR2 is YSYEKL. Here the CDR3 DNA reads TGCGCCAGCAGCCAAGAAGGACTAGCGGGTTGGGTGCAGTTCTTC. This sequence encodes CASSQEGLAGWVQFF.

Only a few counts were recorded for this clonotype. V and J are TRBV2 and TRBJ1-5, with D uncertain. CDR1 SNHLY and CDR2 FYNNEI come from the germline V gene. The CDR3 is 14 residues long. The germline V and J ends were trimmed by 0 bases and 5 bases, with 8 bases remaining between them. The CDR3 DNA reads as TGTGCCAGCAGTGAAGCCGACTCCCATCAGCCCCAGCATTTT. Amino acids: CASSEADSHQPQHF. The full variable domain, completed using reference TRBV2 and TRBJ1-5, is EPEVTQTPSHQVTQMGQEVILRCVPISNHLYFYWYRQILGQKVEFLVSFYNNEISEKSEIFDDQFSVERPDGSNFTLKIRSTKLEDSAMYFCASSEADSHQPQHFGDGTRLSIL.

This clonotype has a handful of counts. J is TRBJ1-5 and V is TRBV4-1, with 9 bases lining up with TRBD1. The CDR3 is 17 residues long. Germline CDR1 is MGHRA and CDR2 is YSYEKL. J gave up 3 bases and V 3 bases, and 9 bases lay outside the gene matches. As DNA, the CDR3 is TGCGCCAGCAGCCAGCTAGGGACAGGGCCGGCCAATCAGCCCCAGCATTTT. Protein product: CASSQLGTGPANQPQHF.

V gene TRBV7-8 combines with J gene TRBJ1-2, with unresolved D. Trimming left V 5 bases short and J 0 bases short, with 13 bases between. Per the germline V gene, CDR1 is SGHVS and CDR2 is FQNEAQ. This CDR3 has 15 residues. The CDR3 region is CASSPFPGANYGYTF. CDR3 DNA: TGTGCCAGCAGCCCCTTCCCTGGAGCTAACTATGGCTACACCTTC. Looking up the rest from reference TRBV7-8 and TRBJ1-2 gives the full variable domain: GAGVSQSPRYKVAKRGQDVALRCDPISGHVSLFWYQQALGQGPEFLTYFQNEAQLDKSGLPSDRFFAERPEGSVSTLKIQRTQQEDSAVYLCASSPFPGANYGYTFGSGTRLTVV.

The J gene is TRBJ1-6, the V gene TRBV28, with TRBD1 identical over 8 bases. Trimming removed 6 bases from V and 12 bases from J; junction bases left unmatched: 7. This CDR3 has 13 residues. Per the germline V gene, CDR1 is MDHEN and CDR2 is SYDVKM. CDR3 nucleotide sequence: TGTGCCAGCAGCCACAGGGGGGAGGGACCCCTCCACTTT. This gives the protein CASSHRGEGPLHF.

The V call is TRBV6-2 or TRBV6-3, the J call TRBJ1-2; D may be TRBD1 (6 bases). The V gene lost 5 bases and the J gene lost 8 bases, with 21 bases spanning the gap. Germline CDR1 MNHEY, CDR2 SVGEGT. The CDR3 consists of 15 residues. CDR3 residues: CASSEAGRPQGGYTF. CDR3 DNA sequence: TGTGCCAGCAGTGAAGCGGGCCGCCCCCAGGGGGGCTACACCTTC.

This clonotype turned up a few times. The chain carries TRBV5-1 and TRBJ2-6; possibly TRBD1 for D (5 bases). The V end was cut by 4 bases, the J end by 2 bases, with 10 bases between. The length of the CDR3 is 15 residues. Germline lookup yields CDR1 SGHRS and CDR2 YFSETQ. CDR3 DNA sequence: TGCGCCAGCAGCACCAGGGTTCCTGGGGCCAACGTCCTGACTTTC. Protein product: CASSTRVPGANVLTF.

V is TRBV29-1 and J is TRBJ2-1; TRBD2 aligns across 9 bases. V was pared by 7 bases and J by 9 bases, with 16 bases of the junction left unmatched. The CDR3 is made up of 15 amino acids. The germline V gene encodes CDR1 SQVTM and CDR2 ANQGSEA. The CDR3 coding sequence is TGCAGCGCCCCCCGAACTCGCGGGGGGGCCCTTGAGCAGTTCTTC. Amino acid sequence: CSAPRTRGGALEQFF.

The chain combines TRBV6-5 with TRBJ2-2; D could derive from TRBD1 or TRBD2 (5 bases each). The V gene's germline CDR1 is MNHEY and CDR2 SVGAGI. The CDR3 has 15 residues. The V and J ends lost 8 bases and 3 bases respectively, with 16 bases between them. The CDR3 DNA follows: TGTGCCAGCGGCTCGCTCGGGACCCACACCGGGGAGCTGTTTTTT. Residues: CASGSLGTHTGELFF.

The gene calls are TRBV7-2 and TRBJ1-5; no clear D gene. Germline V lookup: CDR1 SGHTA, CDR2 FQGNSA. The CDR3 sequence is 15 residues long. The ends were cut back, 5 bases at V and 3 bases at J, with 14 bases in the middle. The CDR3: CASSRRVTNNQPQHF. The DNA for the CDR3 is TGTGCCAGCAGCCGAAGGGTCACGAACAATCAGCCCCAGCATTTT. Variable domain in full (rest from reference TRBV7-2 and TRBJ1-5): GAGVSQSPSNKVTEKGKDVELRCDPISGHTALYWYRQSLGQGLEFLIYFQGNSAPDKSGLPSDRFSAERTGGSVSTLTIQRTQQEDSAVYLCASSRRVTNNQPQHFGDGTRLSIL.

The rearrangement joins TRBV6-5 to TRBJ1-1; D remains ambiguous. Germline V gene sequence: CDR1 MNHEY, CDR2 SVGAGI. Trimming shortened V by 6 bases and J by 2 bases, and 13 bases separated the two germline ends. CDR3 length equals 14 residues. The CDR3 reads CASRPGRLNTEAFF. CDR3 DNA sequence: TGTGCCAGCAGGCCCGGACGCCTAAACACTGAAGCTTTCTTT.

In its sample, this clonotype was seen a few times. The V call is TRBV6-4, the J call TRBJ1-1; D remains unclear. V gave up 2 bases and J gave up 5 bases, with 12 bases separating them. The CDR3 runs to 14 residues. Looked up from germline, CDR1 is MRHNA and CDR2 is SNTAGT. The CDR3 loop is CASSDRVWSTEAFF. The CDR3 nucleotides are TGTGCCAGCAGTGACAGGGTTTGGAGTACTGAAGCTTTCTTT.

In this sample, this clonotype turned up a few times. The J gene is TRBJ2-5, the V gene TRBV7-2, with TRBD2 matching over 9 bases. The junction had 9 bases not matched to a gene; V was cut back by 5 bases and J by 5 bases. This CDR3 is built from 15 residues. Germline-derived CDR1 and CDR2 are SGHTA and FQGNSA. The CDR3 region is CASSDFAGGEETQYF. The DNA for the CDR3 is TGTGCCAGCAGCGACTTCGCGGGGGGGGAGGAGACCCAGTACTTC.

This clonotype was counted a few times. The chain uses TRBV11-1 and TRBJ1-4; 7 bases are a match to TRBD1. CDR3 size: 16 residues. Germline loops: CDR1 SGHAT, CDR2 FQDESV (reference sequence). V was clipped by 4 bases and J by 4 bases; unmatched bases: 9. The CDR3 loop is CASSSTRQGYNEKLFF. In DNA, the CDR3 is TGTGCCAGCAGCTCGACGAGACAGGGCTATAATGAAAAACTGTTTTTT.

This clonotype has a handful of counts. The chain has TRBV20-1 and TRBJ2-3; D possibly corresponds to TRBD2 (6 bases). CDR3 length: 12 amino acids. CDR1 and CDR2 (germline): DFQATT, SNEGSKA (reference sequence). Trimming took off 4 bases at V and 1 base at J, with 6 bases between the two ends. Here the CDR3 DNA reads TGCAGTGCTATAGCGGGCACAGATACGCAGTATTTT. Its translation: CSAIAGTDTQYF.

The V and J genes are TRBV10-3 and TRBJ2-7, with a weak D call TRBD2 (7 bases). The CDR3 spans 15 residues. Per germline, CDR1 ENHRY and CDR2 SYGVKD. The ends were cut back, 3 bases at V and 5 bases at J, with 17 bases in the middle. The CDR3 coding sequence is TGTGCCATCAGTGACCGGACGGGGGGCCTGGACGAGCAGTACTTC. Translated, it gives CAISDRTGGLDEQYF.

About this clonotype: A read error may account for a junction end that differs from germline. CDR3 in amino acids: CASSLVGDRGPNTEALF. The CDR3 nucleotides are TGCGCCAGCAGCTTGGTAGGGGACAGGGGACCGAACACTGAAGCTTTATTT. The genes are TRBV5-1 and TRBJ1-1, with TRBD1 identical over 10 bases. CDR1 is SGHRS, CDR2 YFSETQ, per germline. This CDR3 spans 17 amino acids.

V and J are TRBV7-2 and TRBJ2-5; TRBD1 agrees at 8 bases. The CDR3 loop spans 16 amino acids. Germline V gene sequence: CDR1 SGHTA, CDR2 FQGNSA. V shed 4 bases, J shed 3 bases, and the junction held 10 bases outside the gene matches. The CDR3 nucleotides are TGTGCCAGCAGCTCACCAGCGGACAGGGCGGAAGAGACCCAGTACTTC. It encodes CASSSPADRAEETQYF.

This clonotype was seen at least ten times. The chain joins TRBV4-3 to TRBJ2-2; D ambiguous. Germline CDR1 LGHNA, CDR2 YSLEER. The CDR3 has 14 amino acids. V was clipped by 1 base and J by 7 bases, with 10 bases between them. The CDR3 DNA is TGCGCCAGCAGCCAAGGAGCCTTTTTCGGGGAGCTGTTTTTT. Amino acids: CASSQGAFFGELFF.

This clonotype was seen more than once but under ten times. This chain uses TRBV11-3 with TRBJ2-1; D might be TRBD2 (6 bases). Trimming pared 4 bases from V and 8 bases from J, leaving 15 bases between. CDR1 is SGHNT and CDR2 is YENEEA in the germline V gene. CDR3 length: 14 amino acids. CDR3 nucleotides: TGTGCCAGCAGCTACCGCAGCGGGCTAGATGAGCAGTTCTTC. Translated: CASSYRSGLDEQFF.

This clonotype was found many times. CDR3 DNA: TGTGCCAGCAGTTACTCGAGTGCGAACACTGAAGCTTTCTTT. This translates into CASSYSSANTEAFF. This chain uses TRBV6-2 or TRBV6-3 with TRBJ1-1; no definite D call. Germline V lookup: CDR1 MNHEY, CDR2 SVGEGT. There are 14 residues in the CDR3. With 0 bases removed from V and 1 base from J, the gap between germline ends came to 6 bases.

This clonotype was counted a few times. The chain combines TRBV10-3 with TRBJ2-2; a possible D gene is TRBD2 (5 bases). V was trimmed by 4 bases and J by 3 bases, leaving 15 bases between them. The CDR3 contains 16 residues. Per germline, CDR1 ENHRY and CDR2 SYGVKD. CDR3 sequence reads: CAISVRGASDTGELFF. The CDR3 nucleotides are TGTGCCATCAGTGTTCGGGGTGCTAGTGACACCGGGGAGCTGTTTTTT.

The J gene is TRBJ2-1, the V gene TRBV7-6; D tentatively reads TRBD1 or TRBD2 (5 bases each). The germline V and J ends were trimmed by 1 base and 7 bases, with 11 bases remaining between them. Germline V lookup: CDR1 SGHVS, CDR2 FNYEAQ. The CDR3 extends over 14 amino acids. Here the CDR3 reads CASSLVRAGNEQFF. The CDR3 DNA is TGTGCCAGCAGCTTAGTCAGGGCGGGTAATGAGCAGTTCTTC.

The rearrangement links TRBV6-5 to TRBJ1-2, with TRBD1 matching over 10 bases. The V segment lost 4 bases and the J segment 6 bases; nucleotides outside the gene matches: 5. CDR1 is MNHEY, CDR2 SVGAGI, per germline. The CDR3 runs to 14 residues. CDR3 DNA: TGTGCCAGCAGTTTGACAGGGGGCTGGAATGGCTACACCTTC. Residues: CASSLTGGWNGYTF.

This clonotype was seen a few times. V is TRBV4-1 and J is TRBJ2-1; 7 positions match TRBD2. In germline, CDR1 is MGHRA, CDR2 YSYEKL. V gave up 0 bases and J gave up 4 bases; unmatched junction bases: 6. The CDR3 contains 16 residues. The CDR3 protein is CASSQDQLAAYNEQFF. Written as DNA, the CDR3 is TGCGCCAGCAGCCAAGATCAGCTAGCGGCTTACAATGAGCAGTTCTTC.

This clonotype appeared a few times. The chain carries TRBV5-5 and TRBJ1-2, with 7 bases aligning to TRBD1. The CDR3 covers 13 residues. Germline V gene lookup returns CDR1 SGHKS and CDR2 YYEKEE (reference sequence). The V gene end was trimmed by 9 bases and the J gene end by 4 bases; junction bases not matched to a gene: 9. The CDR3 loop is CATSTDRVYGYTF. Here the CDR3 DNA reads TGTGCCACCTCGACAGACAGGGTCTATGGCTACACCTTC.

This clonotype has only a few counts. V usage is TRBV6-5 and J usage is TRBJ1-4; tentative D call: TRBD1 (5 bases). Trimming shortened V by 5 bases and J by 15 bases, and 13 bases separated the two germline ends. The germline V gene has CDR1 MNHEY and CDR2 SVGAGI. This CDR3 spans 11 amino acids. The CDR3 nucleotides read TGTGCCAGCAGTACCGGACAAGAGTTGTTTTTT. Protein product: CASSTGQELFF.